This TCR beta chain was found in a study of follicular helper T cells after annual influenza vaccination. Time point reported: 2015-2016 season, pre-vaccination. Trimming removed 5 bases at V and 0 bases at J, with 8 bases between. Germline V CDR1 and CDR2: MNHEY, SMNVEV (reference sequence). The length of the CDR3 is 14 residues. Points from the study as a whole: Yearly vaccinations repeatedly recalled conserved clonotypes in ICOS+CD38+ cTfh.

Method: immunoSEQ multiplex PCR; TCRdb's copy keeps in-frame clones and lacks some. The data hold 9,500 to 15,000 clones, with roughly 80% observed a single time. Regarding this clone: Antigen unknown.

This chain links TRBV27 with TRBJ1-3, with D perhaps TRBD1 (5 bases). The receptor's source is an adult who received the influenza vaccine. The sample was CXCR5+ CD38- circulating T follicular helper cells from blood, taken on the day of influenza vaccination. Subset given: circulating Tfh, non-naive CD4+CXCR5+PD-1+ (ICOS+CD38+ or ICOS-CD38-). The CDR3 nucleotides read TGTGCCAGCAGTGGGGGGAACTCTGGAAACACCATATATTTT. Translated, it gives CASSGGNSGNTIYF.